These T cell receptor beta chains were read from a single sample in a study of T cell responses to AZD1222 COVID-19 vaccine. TCRdb keeps only in-frame clones here, not all; method: immunoSEQ multiplex PCR. Of around 120,000 clones listed, approximately 85% are singletons. The sample in question was peripheral blood, obtained on day 0 of MenACWY control vaccination. The receptors shown here come from an adult in good health. Each CDR3 is given with its conserved first and last residue. A D gene is named only where the DNA matches it firmly. Where a row states a size, it is once, few, many or the class of an expanded clone; other rows omit it.

D: .
J: TRBJ2-1
size: .
V: TRBV7-2
CDR3: CASSSWGRPSSYNEQFF
DNA: TGTGCCAGCAGCTCTTGGGGCAGGCCGAGCTCCTACAATGAGCAGTTCTTC

D: TRBD1
J: TRBJ2-3
size: once
V: TRBV2
CDR3: CASRTGSGTDTQYF
DNA: TGTGCCAGTAGGACAGGATCCGGCACAGATACGCAGTATTTT

D: .
J: TRBJ2-7
size: .
V: TRBV3-1/TRBV3-2
CDR3: CASSQDISTYEQYF
DNA: TGTGCCAGCAGCCAAGATATCAGTACCTACGAGCAGTACTTC

D: .
J: TRBJ1-1
size: .
V: TRBV28
CDR3: CASSSRSGIGTEAFF
DNA: TGTGCCAGCAGCTCCAGGTCAGGAATTGGGACTGAAGCTTTCTTT

D: TRBD2
J: TRBJ2-5
size: .
V: TRBV30
CDR3: CAWAGGLKETQYF
DNA: TGTGCCTGGGCGGGAGGGCTCAAAGAGACCCAGTACTTC

D: .
J: TRBJ1-2
size: .
V: TRBV7-2
CDR3: CASSLVEQLYGYTF
DNA: TGTGCCAGCAGCTTAGTCGAACAGCTGTATGGCTACACCTTC

D: .
J: TRBJ2-3
size: .
V: TRBV6-5
CDR3: CASSLILADTQYF
DNA: TGTGCCAGCAGTCTGATTCTGGCAGATACGCAGTATTTT

D: .
J: TRBJ1-2
size: .
V: TRBV9
CDR3: CASSFGDFPNGYTF
DNA: TGTGCCAGCAGCTTTGGGGACTTCCCGAATGGCTACACCTTC

D: .
J: TRBJ2-7
size: .
V: TRBV5-6
CDR3: CASSLEYSSYEQYF
DNA: TGTGCCAGCAGCTTGGAGTACAGCTCCTACGAGCAGTACTTC

D: .
J: TRBJ2-1
size: .
V: TRBV7-9
CDR3: CASSLVSGTHNEQFF
DNA: TGTGCCAGCAGCTTAGTCTCCGGGACCCATAATGAGCAGTTCTTC

D: TRBD1
J: TRBJ1-4
size: .
V: TRBV29-1
CDR3: CSTGEGEKLFF
DNA: TGCAGCACAGGGGAAGGGGAAAAACTGTTTTTT

D: .
J: TRBJ1-3
size: .
V: TRBV12-5
CDR3: CASGFFASGNTIYF
DNA: TGTGCTAGTGGTTTCTTCGCTTCAGGAAACACCATATATTTT

D: TRBD2
J: TRBJ2-1
size: .
V: TRBV27
CDR3: CASSLAGGPFEQFF
DNA: TGTGCCAGCAGTCTAGCGGGAGGGCCCTTTGAGCAGTTCTTC

D: TRBD1
J: TRBJ1-1
size: .
V: TRBV5-4
CDR3: CASSLQGYKNTEAFF
DNA: TGTGCCAGCAGCTTACAGGGGTATAAGAACACTGAAGCTTTCTTT

D: .
J: TRBJ2-2
size: .
V: TRBV5-1
CDR3: CASTTYREDGELFF
DNA: TGCGCCAGCACCACTTACAGGGAGGACGGGGAGCTGTTTTTT

D: .
J: TRBJ2-2
size: .
V: TRBV5-6
CDR3: CASSLGWETGELFF
DNA: TGTGCCAGCAGCTTGGGGTGGGAGACCGGGGAGCTGTTTTTT

D: .
J: TRBJ1-5
size: .
V: TRBV19
CDR3: CASSIPPWGLGSNQPQHF
DNA: TGTGCCAGTAGTATACCCCCGTGGGGGTTGGGTAGCAATCAGCCCCAGCATTTT

D: .
J: TRBJ2-2
size: .
V: TRBV7-3
CDR3: CASSLGGIAGELFF
DNA: TGTGCCAGCAGCTTAGGAGGGATCGCCGGGGAGCTGTTTTTT

D: TRBD2
J: TRBJ2-7
size: .
V: TRBV11-2
CDR3: CASSLETSGSYEQYF
DNA: TGTGCCAGCAGCTTAGAGACTAGCGGGAGCTACGAGCAGTACTTC

D: .
J: TRBJ1-5
size: .
V: TRBV28
CDR3: CASSSHLIYSNQPQHF
DNA: TGTGCCAGCAGTTCCCATTTAATCTATAGCAATCAGCCCCAGCATTTT

D: .
J: TRBJ2-5
size: .
V: TRBV6-4
CDR3: CASGPLFLRETQYF
DNA: TGTGCCAGCGGCCCCCTCTTTTTACGAGAGACCCAGTACTTC

D: .
J: TRBJ2-6
size: .
V: TRBV19
CDR3: CASDVPGSSGANVLTF
DNA: TGTGCCAGCGATGTCCCAGGGAGCTCTGGGGCCAACGTCCTGACTTTC

D: .
J: TRBJ1-3
size: .
V: TRBV2
CDR3: CASSEKGWAGNTIYF
DNA: TGTGCCAGCAGTGAAAAGGGTTGGGCCGGAAACACCATATATTTT

D: .
J: TRBJ2-5
size: .
V: TRBV7-2
CDR3: CASSLIGIETQYF
DNA: TGTGCCAGCAGCTTAATAGGGATAGAGACCCAGTACTTC

D: TRBD1
J: TRBJ2-1
size: .
V: TRBV7-9
CDR3: CASSLGIIGTGSSYNEQFF
DNA: TGTGCCAGCAGCTTAGGTATCATCGGGACAGGGAGCTCCTACAATGAGCAGTTCTTC

D: .
J: TRBJ1-1
size: .
V: TRBV10-3
CDR3: CAISDRMNTEAFF
DNA: TGTGCCATCAGTGACAGGATGAACACTGAAGCTTTCTTT

D: .
J: TRBJ1-3
size: once
V: TRBV4-2
CDR3: CASRAQGIGNTIYF
DNA: TGTGCCAGCAGGGCGCAGGGGATTGGAAACACCATATATTTT

D: TRBD1
J: TRBJ2-5
size: .
V: TRBV5-5
CDR3: CASSRQGGETQYF
DNA: TGTGCCAGCAGCAGACAGGGGGGCGAGACCCAGTACTTC

D: TRBD2
J: TRBJ2-7
size: .
V: TRBV9
CDR3: CASSAGIAGGFFEQYF
DNA: TGTGCCAGCAGCGCCGGAATAGCGGGAGGTTTTTTCGAGCAGTACTTC

D: .
J: TRBJ2-7
size: .
V: TRBV6-5
CDR3: CASSPRGGEQYF
DNA: TGTGCCAGCAGTCCGCGGGGTGGGGAGCAGTACTTC

D: .
J: TRBJ1-5
size: .
V: TRBV15
CDR3: CATSRDRAGVDQPQHF
DNA: TGTGCCACCAGCAGAGATCGGGCAGGGGTGGATCAGCCCCAGCATTTT

D: .
J: TRBJ2-7
size: .
V: TRBV20-1
CDR3: CSAGNGGEQYF
DNA: TGCAGTGCTGGCAATGGGGGCGAGCAGTACTTC

D: .
J: TRBJ2-7
size: .
V: TRBV28
CDR3: CASSLSRYYEQYF
DNA: TGTGCCAGCAGTTTGAGCAGGTACTACGAGCAGTACTTC

D: .
J: TRBJ1-3
size: .
V: TRBV19
CDR3: CASSTGNPGNTIYF
DNA: TGTGCCAGTAGTACAGGGAACCCTGGAAACACCATATATTTT

D: .
J: TRBJ1-2
size: .
V: TRBV2
CDR3: CASRMDIDYGYTF
DNA: TGTGCCAGCAGGATGGACATAGACTATGGCTACACCTTC

D: .
J: TRBJ1-6
size: .
V: TRBV28
CDR3: CASTRGGPLHF
DNA: TGTGCCAGCACCCGCGGAGGACCCCTCCACTTT

D: .
J: TRBJ2-7
size: few
V: TRBV28
CDR3: CAAGKTYEQYF
DNA: TGTGCAGCAGGGAAGACCTACGAGCAGTACTTC

D: .
J: TRBJ1-3
size: .
V: TRBV9
CDR3: CASSVRISTGNTIYF
DNA: TGTGCCAGCAGCGTTCGTATATCTACTGGAAACACCATATATTTT

D: .
J: TRBJ1-1
size: .
V: TRBV30
CDR3: CAWSALLLNTEAFF
DNA: TGTGCCTGGAGTGCCCTACTCTTGAACACTGAAGCTTTCTTT

D: .
J: TRBJ1-5
size: once
V: TRBV14
CDR3: CASSRPSQPQHF
DNA: TGTGCCAGCAGCCGACCCAGTCAGCCCCAGCATTTT

D: .
J: TRBJ2-4
size: .
V: TRBV18
CDR3: CASSPPAITGLHIQYF
DNA: TGTGCCAGCTCACCACCGGCTATTACAGGGCTCCACATTCAGTACTTC

D: .
J: TRBJ1-1
size: .
V: TRBV5-1
CDR3: CASSLGAINTEAFF
DNA: TGCGCCAGCAGCCTGGGGGCTATAAACACTGAAGCTTTCTTT

D: .
J: TRBJ2-7
size: .
V: TRBV28
CDR3: CASSPIASPYEQYF
DNA: TGTGCCAGCAGTCCTATCGCAAGCCCCTACGAGCAGTACTTC

D: TRBD2
J: TRBJ2-3
size: .
V: TRBV5-1
CDR3: CASSLVAGVFTDTQYF
DNA: TGCGCCAGCAGCTTGGTGGCGGGGGTGTTCACAGATACGCAGTATTTT

D: .
J: TRBJ1-6
size: .
V: TRBV4-1
CDR3: CASSQKPSQTGSSYNSPLHF
DNA: TGCGCCAGCAGCCAAAAACCATCGCAGACAGGCAGCTCCTATAATTCACCCCTCCACTTT

D: TRBD1
J: TRBJ2-7
size: .
V: TRBV3-1/TRBV3-2
CDR3: CASSRRGTGENEQYF
DNA: TGTGCCAGCAGCCGGCGCGGGACAGGGGAAAACGAGCAGTACTTC

D: .
J: TRBJ2-7
size: .
V: TRBV11-1
CDR3: CASSLAAPRTPDEQYF
DNA: TGTGCCAGCAGCTTAGCGGCCCCCAGAACTCCGGACGAGCAGTACTTC